This T cell receptor beta chain is drawn from a study of T cells in Graves' hyperthyroidism and ophthalmopathy. Turning to the study itself: The initial diagnosis was the point when peripheral blood was collected, ahead of any treatment.

The source material, RNA transcripts, was used to amplify TCR beta CDR3 regions. An initial round of RT-PCR targeting the TCR CDR3 relied on the HTBI primer set. Each CDR3 protein gets one entry after TCRdb re-called the multiplex PCR reads with MiXCR. In the table there are about 400,000 distinct CDR3 sequences, roughly 14% of which are singletons. Details on this clonotype: Its antigen is not identified.

Study-wide findings and caveats: Clonotypes that were expanded in thyroid above 0.001 mostly appeared in blood too.

PBMCs were obtained from approximately 10 ml fresh peripheral blood. The CDR3 length is 16 residues. Germline V gives CDR1 SNHLY, CDR2 FYNNEI. Trimming cost V 3 bases and J 1 base; bases outside gene matches: 4. The chain carries TRBV2 and TRBJ2-3, with 10 positions matching TRBD2. Sequenced: blood. The receptor was derived from a man aged 18 to 29 with Graves' ophthalmopathy. This CDR3 is CASSDGGTSGTDTQYF. The CDR3 DNA sequence: TGTGCCAGCAGTGACGGAGGGACTAGCGGCACAGATACGCAGTATTTT.